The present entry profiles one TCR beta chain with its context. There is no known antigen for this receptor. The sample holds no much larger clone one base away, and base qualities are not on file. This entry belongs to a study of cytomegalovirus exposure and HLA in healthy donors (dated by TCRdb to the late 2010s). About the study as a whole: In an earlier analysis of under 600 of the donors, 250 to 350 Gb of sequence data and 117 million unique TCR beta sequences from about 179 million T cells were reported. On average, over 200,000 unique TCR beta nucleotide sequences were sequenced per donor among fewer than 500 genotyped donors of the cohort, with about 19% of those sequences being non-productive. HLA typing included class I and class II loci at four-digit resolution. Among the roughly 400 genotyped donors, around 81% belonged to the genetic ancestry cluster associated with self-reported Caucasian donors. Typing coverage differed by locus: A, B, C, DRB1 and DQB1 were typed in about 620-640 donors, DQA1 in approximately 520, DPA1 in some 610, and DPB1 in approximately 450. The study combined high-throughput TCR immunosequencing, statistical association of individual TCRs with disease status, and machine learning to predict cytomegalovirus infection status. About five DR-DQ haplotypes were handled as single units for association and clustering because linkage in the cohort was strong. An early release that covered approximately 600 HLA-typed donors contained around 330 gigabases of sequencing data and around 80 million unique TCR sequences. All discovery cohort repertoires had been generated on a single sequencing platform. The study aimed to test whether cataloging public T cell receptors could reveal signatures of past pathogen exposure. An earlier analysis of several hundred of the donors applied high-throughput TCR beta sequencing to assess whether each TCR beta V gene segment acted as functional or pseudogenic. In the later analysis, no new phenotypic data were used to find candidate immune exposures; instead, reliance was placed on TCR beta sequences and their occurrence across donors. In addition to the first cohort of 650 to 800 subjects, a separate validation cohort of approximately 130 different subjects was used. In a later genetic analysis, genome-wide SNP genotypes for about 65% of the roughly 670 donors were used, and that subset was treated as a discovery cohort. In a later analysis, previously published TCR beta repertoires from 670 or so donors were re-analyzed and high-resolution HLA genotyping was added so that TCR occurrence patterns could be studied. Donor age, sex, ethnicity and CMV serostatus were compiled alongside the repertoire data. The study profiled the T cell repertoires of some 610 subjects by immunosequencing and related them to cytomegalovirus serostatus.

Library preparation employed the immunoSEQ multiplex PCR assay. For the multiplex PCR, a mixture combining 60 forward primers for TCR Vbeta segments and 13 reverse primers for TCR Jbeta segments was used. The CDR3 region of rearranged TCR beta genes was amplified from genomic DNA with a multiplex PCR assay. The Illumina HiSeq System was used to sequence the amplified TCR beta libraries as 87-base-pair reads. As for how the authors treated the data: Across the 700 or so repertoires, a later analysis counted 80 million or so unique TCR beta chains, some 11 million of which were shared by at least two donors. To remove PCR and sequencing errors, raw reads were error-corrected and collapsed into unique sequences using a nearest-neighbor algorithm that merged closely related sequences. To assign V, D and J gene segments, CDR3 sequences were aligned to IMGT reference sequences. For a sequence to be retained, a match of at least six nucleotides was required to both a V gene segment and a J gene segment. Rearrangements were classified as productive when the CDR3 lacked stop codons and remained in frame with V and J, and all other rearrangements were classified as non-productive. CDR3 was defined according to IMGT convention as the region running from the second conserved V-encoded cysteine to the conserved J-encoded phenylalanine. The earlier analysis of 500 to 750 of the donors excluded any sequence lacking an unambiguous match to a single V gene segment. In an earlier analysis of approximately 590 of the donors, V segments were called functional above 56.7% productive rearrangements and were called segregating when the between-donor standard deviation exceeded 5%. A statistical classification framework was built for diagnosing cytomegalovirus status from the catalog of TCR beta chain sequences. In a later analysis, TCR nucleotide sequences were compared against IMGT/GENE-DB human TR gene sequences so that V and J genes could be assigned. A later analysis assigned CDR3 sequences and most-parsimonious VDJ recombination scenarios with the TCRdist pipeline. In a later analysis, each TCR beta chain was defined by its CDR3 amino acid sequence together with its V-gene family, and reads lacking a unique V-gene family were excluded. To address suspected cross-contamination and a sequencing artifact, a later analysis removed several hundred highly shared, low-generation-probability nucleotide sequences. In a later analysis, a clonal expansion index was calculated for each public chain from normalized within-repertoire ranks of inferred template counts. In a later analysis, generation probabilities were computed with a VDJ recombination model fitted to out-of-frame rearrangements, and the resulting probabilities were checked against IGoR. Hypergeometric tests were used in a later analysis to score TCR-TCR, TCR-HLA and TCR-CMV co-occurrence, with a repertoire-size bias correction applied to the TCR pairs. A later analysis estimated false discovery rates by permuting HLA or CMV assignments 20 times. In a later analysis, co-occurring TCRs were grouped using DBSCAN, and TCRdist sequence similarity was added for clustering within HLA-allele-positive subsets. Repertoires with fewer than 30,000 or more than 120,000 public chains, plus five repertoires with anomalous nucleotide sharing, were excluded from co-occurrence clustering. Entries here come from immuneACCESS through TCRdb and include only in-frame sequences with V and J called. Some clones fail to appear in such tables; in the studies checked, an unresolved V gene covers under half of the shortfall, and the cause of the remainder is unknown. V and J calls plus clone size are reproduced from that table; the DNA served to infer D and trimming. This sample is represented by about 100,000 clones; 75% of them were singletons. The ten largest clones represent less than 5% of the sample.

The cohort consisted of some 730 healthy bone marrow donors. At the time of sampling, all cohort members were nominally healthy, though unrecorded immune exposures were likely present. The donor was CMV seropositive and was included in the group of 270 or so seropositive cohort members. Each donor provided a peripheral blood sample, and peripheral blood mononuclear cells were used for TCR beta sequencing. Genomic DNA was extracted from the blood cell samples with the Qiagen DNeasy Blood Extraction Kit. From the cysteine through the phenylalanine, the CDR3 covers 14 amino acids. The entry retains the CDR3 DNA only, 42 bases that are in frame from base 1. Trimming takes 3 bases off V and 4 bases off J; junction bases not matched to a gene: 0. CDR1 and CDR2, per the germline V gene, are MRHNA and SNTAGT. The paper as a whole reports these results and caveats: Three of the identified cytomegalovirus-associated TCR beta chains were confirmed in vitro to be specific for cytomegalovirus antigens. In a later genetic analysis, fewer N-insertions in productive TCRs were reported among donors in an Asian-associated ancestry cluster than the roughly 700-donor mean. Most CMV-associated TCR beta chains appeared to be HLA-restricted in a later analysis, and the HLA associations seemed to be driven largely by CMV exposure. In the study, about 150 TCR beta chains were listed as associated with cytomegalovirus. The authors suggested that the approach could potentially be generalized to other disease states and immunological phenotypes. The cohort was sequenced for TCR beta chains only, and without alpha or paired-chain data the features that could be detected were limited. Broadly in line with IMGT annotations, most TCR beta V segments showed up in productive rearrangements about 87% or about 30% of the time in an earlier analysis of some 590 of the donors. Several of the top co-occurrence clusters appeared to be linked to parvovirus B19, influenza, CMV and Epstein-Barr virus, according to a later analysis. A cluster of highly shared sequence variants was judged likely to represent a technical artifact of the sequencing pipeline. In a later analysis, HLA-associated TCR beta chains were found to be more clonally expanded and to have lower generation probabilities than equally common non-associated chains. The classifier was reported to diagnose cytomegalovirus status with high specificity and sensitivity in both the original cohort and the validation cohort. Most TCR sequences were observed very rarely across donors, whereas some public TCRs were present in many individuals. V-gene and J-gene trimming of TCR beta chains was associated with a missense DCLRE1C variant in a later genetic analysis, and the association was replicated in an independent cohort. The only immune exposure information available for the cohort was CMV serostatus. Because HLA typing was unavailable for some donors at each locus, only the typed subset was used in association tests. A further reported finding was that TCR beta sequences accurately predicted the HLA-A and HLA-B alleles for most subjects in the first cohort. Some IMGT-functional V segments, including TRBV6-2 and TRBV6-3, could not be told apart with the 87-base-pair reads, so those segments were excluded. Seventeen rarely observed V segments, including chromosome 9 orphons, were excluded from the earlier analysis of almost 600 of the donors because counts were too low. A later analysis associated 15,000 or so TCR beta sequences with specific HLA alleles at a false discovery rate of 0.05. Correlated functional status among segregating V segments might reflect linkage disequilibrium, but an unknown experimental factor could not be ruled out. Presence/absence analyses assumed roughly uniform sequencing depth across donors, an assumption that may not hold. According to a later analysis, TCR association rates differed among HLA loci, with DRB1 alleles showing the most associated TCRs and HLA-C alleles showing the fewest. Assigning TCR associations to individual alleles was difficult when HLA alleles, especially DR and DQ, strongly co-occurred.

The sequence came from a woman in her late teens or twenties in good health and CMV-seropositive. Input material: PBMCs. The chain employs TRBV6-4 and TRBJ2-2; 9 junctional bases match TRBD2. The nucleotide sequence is TGTGCCAGCAGTGAAGCGGGAGGCACCGGGGAGCTGTTTTTT. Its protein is CASSEAGGTGELFF.